These 26 T cell receptor beta chains originate from one sample sequenced in a study of CD8 T cells in Susac syndrome. Reverse transcription of roughly 0.5 to 1 ug RNA was carried out with random hexamers. TCRdb re-analysed the immunoSEQ multiplex PCR reads in MiXCR, keeping a single row per CDR3 protein. The sample shows a few hundred thousand distinct CDR3 sequences, around 93% of them seen only once. Sequencing was carried out using CD4+ T cells from PBMCs. The receptors originated from a human donor with multiple sclerosis.

This clonotype was observed once. The chain employs TRBV12-3 or TRBV12-4 and TRBJ1-2; 8 bases map to TRBD1. V trimming: 6 bases; J trimming: 9 bases; junction bases outside the gene matches: 9. The CDR3 sequence is 13 residues long. The CDR3 loop reads CASSPNRDRSYTF. CDR3 bases: TGTGCCAGCAGCCCGAACCGGGACAGGAGCTACACCTTC.

The V call is TRBV3-1, the J call TRBJ2-7, with 9 bases lining up with TRBD1. There are 16 residues in the CDR3. Per the germline V gene, CDR1 is LGHDT and CDR2 is YNNKEL (reference sequence). The J segment lost 5 bases and the V segment lost 1 base, leaving 9 bases of the junction unmatched. The CDR3 nucleotides are TGTGCCAGCAGCCAAGCTAAGGGGACAGGGTTGAACGAGCAGTACTTC. This gives the protein CASSQAKGTGLNEQYF.

In this sample, this clonotype turned up once. The V gene is TRBV6-6, the J gene TRBJ1-1; no firm D call. The germline gives CDR1 MNHNY, CDR2 SVGAGI (reference sequence). V lost 6 bases and J 1 base, leaving 6 bases between the germline ends. This CDR3 has 12 residues. The DNA for the CDR3 is TGTGCCAGCAGGACGGAGAACACTGAAGCTTTCTTT. Translating gives CASRTENTEAFF.

The chain employs TRBV11-2 and TRBJ2-1; no reliable D call. This CDR3 has 13 residues. The V end lost 1 base, the J end lost 10 bases, and 11 bases lay between the germline ends. CDR1 and CDR2 (germline): SGHAT, FQNNGV. The DNA of the CDR3 is TGTGCCAGCAGCTTAGTCTCCACCAACGAGCAGTTCTTC. Protein sequence: CASSLVSTNEQFF.

V usage is TRBV20-1 and J usage is TRBJ2-7, with TRBD1 matching 8 bases. The CDR3 totals 14 residues. Unmatched junction bases numbered 9, after V lost 6 bases and J lost 2 bases. CDR1 and CDR2 from the germline V gene are DFQATT and SNEGSKA (reference sequence). This chain's CDR3 is CSARDRGSPYEQYF. The DNA of the CDR3 is TGCAGTGCCCGAGACAGGGGATCCCCCTACGAGCAGTACTTC.

The chain combines TRBV3-1 with TRBJ1-5, with 7 bases that match TRBD1. Germline lookup yields CDR1 LGHDT and CDR2 YNNKEL (reference sequence). The CDR3 totals 14 residues. V trimming: 1 base; J trimming: 7 bases; junction bases outside the gene matches: 4. The CDR3 region is CASSQGDSGQPQHF. The CDR3 nucleotides read TGTGCCAGCAGCCAAGGGGACAGTGGCCAGCCCCAGCATTTT.

The chain links TRBV2 to TRBJ1-5; the match to TRBD1 covers 8 bases. CDR3 length equals 14 residues. Trimming removed 3 bases from V and 5 bases from J; junction bases left unmatched: 3. CDR1 is SNHLY, CDR2 FYNNEI, per germline. As DNA, the CDR3 is TGTGCCAGCAGTGAGGGGACAGGCTATCAGCCCCAGCATTTT. Protein: CASSEGTGYQPQHF.

The chain couples TRBV12-3 or TRBV12-4 to TRBJ1-6; unclear D gene. This CDR3 has 12 residues. V lost 6 bases and J 10 bases, leaving 10 bases between the germline ends. CDR3 region: CASSVAGSPLHF. Written as DNA, the CDR3 is TGTGCCAGCAGCGTGGCGGGATCACCCCTCCACTTT.

The chain is built from TRBV6-5 and TRBJ2-5, with no clear D. Germline lookup yields CDR1 MNHEY and CDR2 SVGAGI. The CDR3 spans 11 residues. Trimming took 7 bases from V and 3 from J, leaving 6 bases between them. CDR3 amino acids: CASMTEETQYF. The CDR3 bases are TGTGCCAGCATGACTGAAGAGACCCAGTACTTC.

The chain joins TRBV29-1 to TRBJ2-1; perhaps TRBD2 as D (6 bases). The CDR3 totals 13 residues. Germline V gene sequence: CDR1 SQVTM, CDR2 ANQGSEA. Trimming took off 7 bases at V and 6 bases at J, with 16 bases between the two ends. The DNA for the CDR3 is TGCAGCGCCCCCGGGACTTCCCTCAATGAGCAGTTCTTC. Protein: CSAPGTSLNEQFF.

V usage is TRBV6-1 and J usage is TRBJ2-1; 9 positions agree with TRBD1. The CDR3 is 14 residues long. Germline-derived CDR1 and CDR2 are MNHNS and SASEGT. Trimming took 5 bases from V and 6 from J; bases not matched to a gene: 5. The CDR3 region is CASSWDRVINEQFF. CDR3 bases: TGTGCCAGCAGTTGGGACAGGGTGATCAATGAGCAGTTCTTC.

This chain links TRBV9 with TRBJ2-1; a weak D match, TRBD2 (5 bases). Germline V gene sequence: CDR1 SGDLS, CDR2 YYNGEE. The CDR3 runs to 13 residues. Deletions cut 4 bases from V and 8 bases from J, with 13 bases between. The CDR3 DNA follows: TGTGCCAGCAGCCCAAACCCGAGGGATGAGCAGTTCTTC. Residues: CASSPNPRDEQFF.

This clonotype was counted once. This sequence joins TRBV3-1 and TRBJ2-1, with 7 bases fitting TRBD2. CDR1 is LGHDT, CDR2 YNNKEL, per germline (reference sequence). The CDR3 covers 12 residues. Trimming at V came to 8 bases and at J to 7 bases, leaving 5 bases not matched to a gene. The CDR3 coding sequence is TGTGCCAGCCAAGCGGGGCGTAATGAGCAGTTCTTC. Translation: CASQAGRNEQFF.

The chain carries TRBV9 and TRBJ2-6; a weak D match, TRBD1 (6 bases). The V end was cut by 4 bases, the J end by 2 bases, with 10 bases between. CDR3 length: 15 residues. Germline lookup yields CDR1 SGDLS and CDR2 YYNGEE. The CDR3 DNA reads TGTGCCAGCAGCATCACAGGGACTGGGGCCAACGTCCTGACTTTC. It yields the protein CASSITGTGANVLTF.

V is TRBV20-1 and J is TRBJ1-1; no firm D call. Germline CDR1 is DFQATT and CDR2 is SNEGSKA (reference sequence). There are 15 residues in the CDR3. Trimming shortened V by 6 bases and J by 1 base, and 18 bases separated the two germline ends. The CDR3, as DNA: TGCAGTGCCCCCGGTTCGGATTGGGGGAACACTGAAGCTTTCTTT. This codes for CSAPGSDWGNTEAFF.

The J gene is TRBJ2-2, the V gene TRBV14, with D perhaps TRBD2 (5 bases). The germline V gene has CDR1 SGHDN and CDR2 FVKESK. The CDR3 consists of 14 residues. V lost 0 bases and J lost 8, with 10 bases in between. The CDR3 is CASSQDRRTGELFF. CDR3 DNA: TGTGCCAGCAGCCAAGATCGGAGGACGGGGGAGCTGTTTTTT.

CDR3 DNA: TGCAGTGCTAGCGGGGGTCCGGTGAGCAATCAGCCCCAGCATTTT. This codes for CSASGGPVSNQPQHF. The chain has TRBV20-1 and TRBJ1-5; D perhaps matches TRBD1 (5 bases). V was clipped by 3 bases and J by 1 base, with 13 bases between them. This CDR3 region has 15 residues. In germline, CDR1 is DFQATT, CDR2 SNEGSKA (reference sequence).

The V call is TRBV29-1, the J call TRBJ1-2; 7 nucleotides match TRBD1. CDR3 length: 12 amino acids. Per the germline V gene, CDR1 is SQVTM and CDR2 is ANQGSEA. V was clipped by 7 bases and J by 8 bases; unmatched bases: 10. As DNA, the CDR3 is TGCAGCGCAGTTGGACAGGCTTCCGGCTACACCTTC. Translation: CSAVGQASGYTF. Full variable domain (outside the CDR3, taken from reference TRBV29-1 and TRBJ1-2): SAVISQKPSRDICQRGTSLTIQCQVDSQVTMMFWYRQQPGQSLTLIATANQGSEATYESGFVIDKFPISRPNLTFSTLTVSNMSPEDSSIYLCSAVGQASGYTFGSGTRLTVV.

This clonotype was found once. The chain uses TRBV7-9 and TRBJ2-6, with TRBD2 as a possible D gene (5 bases). The CDR3 loop spans 15 amino acids. V lost 8 bases and J lost 0, with 11 bases in between. Germline CDR1 reads SEHNR; CDR2 reads FQNEAQ (reference sequence). The CDR3 loop reads CASVPGNSGANVLTF. DNA of the CDR3: TGTGCCAGCGTTCCGGGGAACTCTGGGGCCAACGTCCTGACTTTC.

For the CDR3, the DNA is TGTGCCAGCAGCTTGACCTCGGGACAGGGGGGGAAGGCTTTCTTT. Translated: CASSLTSGQGGKAFF. V and J are TRBV11-1 and TRBJ1-1; 11 bases are a match to TRBD1. The CDR3 is 15 residues long. CDR1 SGHAT and CDR2 FQDESV come from the germline V gene (reference sequence). J gave up 11 bases and V 3 bases, and 11 bases lay outside the gene matches. Complete variable domain (other parts from reference TRBV11-1 and TRBJ1-1): EAEVAQSPRYKITEKSQAVAFWCDPISGHATLYWYRQILGQGPELLVQFQDESVVDDSQLPKDRFSAERLKGVDSTLKIQPAELGDSAMYLCASSLTSGQGGKAFFGQGTRLTVV.

In regard to this clonotype: At one end the junction does not follow the germline gene, possibly because of a read error. The chain has TRBV20-1 and TRBJ2-3, with TRBD2 as a possible D gene (6 bases). Germline V gives CDR1 DFQATT, CDR2 SNEGSKA (reference sequence). The CDR3 covers 16 residues. CDR3 coding DNA: TGCAGTGCTGGAGAGCGGGTGTGGGAGAGCACAGATACGCAGTATTTT. Amino acids: CSAGERVWESTDTQYF.

The chain combines TRBV27 with TRBJ2-6; TRBD1 matches at 7 bases. The CDR3 sequence is 18 residues long. In germline, CDR1 is MNHEY, CDR2 SMNVEV (reference sequence). The V and J ends lost 8 bases and 0 bases, in that order; junction bases with no gene match: 13. CDR3 in amino acids: CASARTGLSLSGANVLTF. CDR3 sequence (DNA): TGTGCCAGCGCTAGGACAGGTCTTTCTCTCTCTGGGGCCAACGTCCTGACTTTC.

V and J are TRBV4-1 and TRBJ2-7; no clear D. The germline gives CDR1 MGHRA, CDR2 YSYEKL. CDR3 size: 16 residues. Trimming removed 0 bases from V and 4 bases from J, with 16 bases in between. CDR3: CASSQDGQAYTYEQYF. CDR3 DNA sequence: TGCGCCAGCAGCCAAGACGGGCAGGCATATACGTACGAGCAGTACTTC.

V gene TRBV3-1 combines with J gene TRBJ1-2; possible D gene TRBD1, 5 bases. The V and J ends lost 0 bases and 14 bases respectively, with 16 bases between them. Germline-derived CDR1 and CDR2 are LGHDT and YNNKEL (reference sequence). The CDR3 length is 13 residues. The CDR3 bases are TGTGCCAGCAGCCAAGATGGGGCAGGGAAGAAAACCTTC. It is translated as CASSQDGAGKKTF.

V and J are TRBV12-3 or TRBV12-4 and TRBJ2-3; 11 bases are shared with TRBD2. J was trimmed by 1 base and V by 5 bases; bases with no gene match: 5. This CDR3 has 16 amino acids. The CDR3 loop reads CASSGGTSGRTDTQYF. The DNA of the CDR3 is TGTGCCAGCAGTGGGGGGACTAGCGGACGCACAGATACGCAGTATTTT.

This sequence joins TRBV29-1 and TRBJ1-4; D ambiguous. V was cut by 3 bases and J by 7 bases, with 12 bases left in between. This CDR3 region has 13 residues. CDR1 and CDR2 from the germline V gene are SQVTM and ANQGSEA. CDR3 sequence: CSVDGSGSEKLFF. The CDR3 bases are TGCAGCGTTGATGGGTCAGGCTCTGAAAAACTGTTTTTT. Full variable domain (missing parts from reference TRBV29-1 and TRBJ1-4): SAVISQKPSRDICQRGTSLTIQCQVDSQVTMMFWYRQQPGQSLTLIATANQGSEATYESGFVIDKFPISRPNLTFSTLTVSNMSPEDSSIYLCSVDGSGSEKLFFGSGTQLSVL.